The 15 T cell receptor beta chains in this list originate from one sample, sequenced in a study of T cell responses to AZD1222 COVID-19 vaccine. The assay was immunoSEQ multiplex PCR, and TCRdb's table has in-frame clones only and misses some. This table has about 120,000 clones, about 92% appearing once. The specimen comprised peripheral blood, sampled on day 0 of AZD1222 vaccination. These receptors all come from an adult in good health.

This chain uses TRBV6-5 with TRBJ2-1; 9 bases are shared with TRBD1. J gave up 2 bases and V 6 bases, and 2 bases lay outside the gene matches. CDR3 length: 14 residues. Looked up from germline, CDR1 is MNHEY and CDR2 is SVGAGI. In DNA form, the CDR3 reads TGTGCCAGCAGCGACAGGGGGGCCTACAATGAGCAGTTCTTC. Protein: CASSDRGAYNEQFF.

This chain links TRBV4-1 with TRBJ1-4; D is unclear. Germline loops: CDR1 MGHRA, CDR2 YSYEKL. The CDR3 loop spans 12 amino acids. Between the trimmed V and J ends, which lost 4 bases and 8 bases, there was a span of 8 bases. The CDR3 DNA follows: TGCGCCAGCAGCCCGGCGGACGAAAAACTGTTTTTT. Translation: CASSPADEKLFF.

This sequence joins TRBV28 and TRBJ1-5; D is undetermined. V was pared by 4 bases and J by 3 bases, with 10 bases between. The CDR3 spans 14 residues. Germline V gene lookup returns CDR1 MDHEN and CDR2 SYDVKM. As DNA, the CDR3 is TGTGCCAGCAGTTCCGGGTCCCCCAATCAGCCCCAGCATTTT. Translated, it gives CASSSGSPNQPQHF.

The V and J genes are TRBV5-4 and TRBJ1-6, with D unresolved. Deletions cut 4 bases from V and 0 bases from J, with 14 bases between. In germline, CDR1 is SGHNT, CDR2 YYREEE (reference sequence). The CDR3 is 17 residues long. The DNA for the CDR3 is TGTGCCAGCAGCCAGGACCTCGGAAGCTCCTATAATTCACCCCTCCACTTT. This gives the protein CASSQDLGSSYNSPLHF.

The rearrangement uses TRBV10-3 and TRBJ2-2; no definite D call. The germline gives CDR1 ENHRY, CDR2 SYGVKD. Between the trimmed V and J ends, which lost 11 bases and 0 bases, there was a span of 13 bases. The CDR3 runs to 14 residues. The CDR3 DNA follows: TGTGCCTCCCGGGCCGGTTCGAACACCGGGGAGCTGTTTTTT. It translates to CASRAGSNTGELFF.

The genes are TRBV12-3 or TRBV12-4 and TRBJ2-1; D tentatively fits TRBD1 or TRBD2 (5 bases each). V gave up 0 bases and J gave up 6 bases, with 6 bases separating them. The CDR3 has 13 amino acids. This chain's CDR3 is CASSLAGVNEQFF. CDR3 DNA: TGTGCCAGCAGTTTAGCGGGGGTCAATGAGCAGTTCTTC.

This clone was detected only a few times. The rearrangement links TRBV27 to TRBJ1-1; TRBD1 might be the D (5 bases). The V end lost 4 bases, the J end lost 6 bases, and 12 bases lay between the germline ends. The CDR3 covers 13 residues. Germline V gene lookup returns CDR1 MNHEY and CDR2 SMNVEV (reference sequence). CDR3 loop: CASSYLGVAEAFF. DNA for the CDR3: TGTGCCAGCAGTTATCTGGGGGTCGCTGAAGCTTTCTTT.

This chain links TRBV19 with TRBJ2-7; D may be TRBD1 or TRBD2 (5 bases each). CDR3 length: 15 amino acids. Germline V CDR1 and CDR2: LNHDA, SQIVND (reference sequence). V lost 1 base, J lost 6 bases, and 16 bases lay in between. The CDR3 is CASSIVGEYGGEQYF. CDR3 bases: TGTGCCAGTAGTATAGTAGGGGAGTACGGCGGCGAGCAGTACTTC.

The V gene is TRBV15, the J gene TRBJ1-2, with D possibly matching TRBD1 (6 bases). Germline V gene sequence: CDR1 LNHNV, CDR2 YYDKDF (reference sequence). V was cut by 5 bases and J by 4 bases, with 17 bases left in between. The CDR3 contains 15 residues. In nucleotides, the CDR3 is TGTGCCACCAGCCCGGACAGCAGCGGCGCCTATGGCTACACCTTC. Encoded protein: CATSPDSSGAYGYTF.

This chain connects TRBV9 to TRBJ2-7; 10 bases agree with TRBD2. This CDR3 region has 15 residues. CDR1 and CDR2 (germline): SGDLS, YYNGEE. The V segment lost 4 bases and the J segment 5 bases; nucleotides outside the gene matches: 9. The CDR3 is CASSPEGLALHEQYF. The CDR3 bases are TGTGCCAGCAGCCCGGAGGGACTAGCGCTCCACGAGCAGTACTTC.

This clone has just one count. The chain couples TRBV2 to TRBJ2-5; perhaps TRBD2 as D (6 bases). The germline V gene has CDR1 SNHLY and CDR2 FYNNEI. The V gene lost 6 bases and the J gene lost 6 bases, with 17 bases spanning the gap. The length of the CDR3 is 14 residues. In DNA, the CDR3 is TGTGCCAGCAGAGGGACTCCAACGGTCCAGACCCAGTACTTC. This codes for CASRGTPTVQTQYF.

The chain links TRBV10-2 to TRBJ1-6; D gene uncertain. The V gene's germline CDR1 is WSHSY and CDR2 SAAADI. Trimming pared 0 bases from V and 11 bases from J, leaving 8 bases between. The CDR3 sequence is 13 residues long. The CDR3 coding sequence is TGCGCCAGCAGTGAGTCCTTTGGGACACCCCTCCACTTT. It yields the protein CASSESFGTPLHF.

As concerns this clone: A read error may be the cause here, since a much bigger clone is one base away. Other DNA sequences from this sample encode an identical CDR3 as well. The V call is TRBV11-2, the J call TRBJ2-7; 8 bases are a match to TRBD2. The CDR3 consists of 16 residues. Germline V gene data show CDR1 as SGHAT and CDR2 as FQNNGV. Unmatched junction bases numbered 12, after V lost 5 bases and J lost 3 bases. In nucleotides, the CDR3 is TGTGCCAGCAGCACTGGGCGGGCGGGGGGATACTACGAGCAGTACTTC. Its protein is CASSTGRAGGYYEQYF.

This clone was detected only once. The chain has TRBV19 and TRBJ1-1, with D unresolved. V was shortened by 5 bases and J by 8 bases, with 21 bases between the two germline ends. CDR3 length: 15 residues. Germline V gene lookup returns CDR1 LNHDA and CDR2 SQIVND (reference sequence). The CDR3, as DNA: TGTGCCAGTAGTGAGGGTACTCTAATCGCCGGGGAAGCTTTCTTT. Protein product: CASSEGTLIAGEAFF.

The chain joins TRBV9 to TRBJ1-6, with a weak D call TRBD1 (6 bases). This CDR3 spans 15 amino acids. Germline assignment: CDR1 SGDLS and CDR2 YYNGEE. Trimming cost V 0 bases and J 5 bases, with 9 bases left between them. CDR3 in amino acids: CASSVGGHNNSPLHF. The CDR3 region has the DNA TGTGCCAGCAGCGTAGGGGGACACAATAATTCACCCCTCCACTTT.